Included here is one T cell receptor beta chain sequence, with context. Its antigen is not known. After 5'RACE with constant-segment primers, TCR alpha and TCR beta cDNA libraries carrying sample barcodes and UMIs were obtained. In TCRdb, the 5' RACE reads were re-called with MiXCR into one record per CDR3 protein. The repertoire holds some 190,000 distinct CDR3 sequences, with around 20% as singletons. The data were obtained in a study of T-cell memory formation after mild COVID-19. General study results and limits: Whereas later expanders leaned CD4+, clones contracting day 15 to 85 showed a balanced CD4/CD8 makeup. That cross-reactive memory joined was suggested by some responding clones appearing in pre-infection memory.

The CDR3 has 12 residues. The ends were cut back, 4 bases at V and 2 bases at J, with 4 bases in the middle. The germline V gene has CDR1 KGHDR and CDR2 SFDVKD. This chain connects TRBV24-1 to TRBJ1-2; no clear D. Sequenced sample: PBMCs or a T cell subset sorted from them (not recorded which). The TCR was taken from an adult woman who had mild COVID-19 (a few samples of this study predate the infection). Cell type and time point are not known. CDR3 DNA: TGTGCCACCAGTGAGGTGAACTATGGCTACACCTTC. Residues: CATSEVNYGYTF.